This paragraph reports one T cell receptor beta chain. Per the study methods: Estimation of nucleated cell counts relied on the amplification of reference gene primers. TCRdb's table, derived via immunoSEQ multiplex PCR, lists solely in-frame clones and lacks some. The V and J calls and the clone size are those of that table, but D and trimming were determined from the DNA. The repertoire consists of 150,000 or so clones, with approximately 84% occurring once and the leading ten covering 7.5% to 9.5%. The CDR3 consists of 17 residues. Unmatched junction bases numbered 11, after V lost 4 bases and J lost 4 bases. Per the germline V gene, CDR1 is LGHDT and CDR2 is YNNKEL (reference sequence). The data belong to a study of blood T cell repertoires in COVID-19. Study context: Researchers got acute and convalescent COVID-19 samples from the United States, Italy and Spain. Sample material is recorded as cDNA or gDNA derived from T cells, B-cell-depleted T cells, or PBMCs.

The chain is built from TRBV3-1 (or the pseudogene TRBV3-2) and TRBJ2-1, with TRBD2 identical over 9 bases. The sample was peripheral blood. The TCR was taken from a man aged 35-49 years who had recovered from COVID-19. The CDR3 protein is CASSPFRTSEYYNEQFF. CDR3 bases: TGTGCCAGCAGCCCATTCCGGACTAGCGAGTATTACAATGAGCAGTTCTTC.